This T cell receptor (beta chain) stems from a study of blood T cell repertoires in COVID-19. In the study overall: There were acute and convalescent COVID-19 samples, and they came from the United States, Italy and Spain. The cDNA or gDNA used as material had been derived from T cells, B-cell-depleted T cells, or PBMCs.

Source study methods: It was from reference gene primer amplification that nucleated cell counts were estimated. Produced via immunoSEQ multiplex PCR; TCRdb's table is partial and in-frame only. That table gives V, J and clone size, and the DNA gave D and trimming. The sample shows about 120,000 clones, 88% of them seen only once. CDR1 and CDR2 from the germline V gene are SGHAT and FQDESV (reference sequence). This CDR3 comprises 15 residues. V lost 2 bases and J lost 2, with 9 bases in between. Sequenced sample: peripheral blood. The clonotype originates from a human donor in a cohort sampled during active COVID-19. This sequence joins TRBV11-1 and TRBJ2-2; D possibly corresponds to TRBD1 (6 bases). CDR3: CASSLTGINTGELFF. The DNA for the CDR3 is TGTGCCAGCAGCTTAACAGGGATTAACACCGGGGAGCTGTTTTTT.